Below, 6 T cell receptor beta chains from the same sample are listed, as sequenced in a study of response to subunit inactivated influenza vaccine. TCRdb used MiXCR to reprocess the RT-PCR reads, holding one entry per CDR3 protein. The data hold 710,000 or so distinct CDR3 sequences, with around a sixth observed a single time. The starting material was PBMCs from blood, obtained roughly 13 days after vaccination. Receptors were obtained from a man between 45 and 60 years old who received an inactivated influenza vaccine.

The chain has TRBV7-9 and TRBJ1-3; TRBD1 matches at 7 bases. The J segment lost 0 bases and the V segment lost 5 bases, leaving 10 bases of the junction unmatched. The CDR3 extends over 17 amino acids. Germline loops: CDR1 SEHNR, CDR2 FQNEAQ (reference sequence). The CDR3 DNA reads as TGTGCCAGCAGCCCCAGACAGGGCAAATTCTCTGGAAACACCATATATTTT. It translates to CASSPRQGKFSGNTIYF.

Ten or more counts support this clonotype. This chain links TRBV12-3 or TRBV12-4 with TRBJ2-2; D ambiguous. This CDR3 is 12 amino acids long. V shed 6 bases and J shed 6 bases, with 8 bases lying between them. CDR3 coding DNA: TGTGCCAGCAGCCCCCTGTCCGGGGAGCTGTTTTTT. This gives the protein CASSPLSGELFF.

The J gene is TRBJ1-5, the V gene TRBV15; tentatively, D is TRBD1 (6 bases). Germline V CDR1 and CDR2: LNHNV, YYDKDF (reference sequence). This CDR3 is 11 amino acids long. CDR3 nucleotide sequence: TGTGGCAGGGGAGGCAATCAGCCCCAGCATTTT. It specifies CGRGGNQPQHF.

This clonotype occurred a few times. The chain links TRBV20-1 to TRBJ2-5; 10 nucleotides match TRBD2. The CDR3 runs 15 residues. V dropped 2 bases and J dropped 5; count of bases not matched to a gene: 8. CDR1 and CDR2 from the germline V gene are DFQATT and SNEGSKA (reference sequence). DNA of the CDR3: TGCAGTGCTAGACCCGGACTAGCGGCTAGGGAGACCCAGTACTTC. Translating it yields CSARPGLAARETQYF.

This clonotype was recorded a few times. The J gene is TRBJ2-3, the V gene TRBV7-9, with 10 bases lining up with TRBD2. V lost 0 bases, J lost 3 bases, and 6 bases stayed unmatched. The germline gives CDR1 SEHNR, CDR2 FQNEAQ (reference sequence). This CDR3 has 17 amino acids. CDR3: CASSLAPSSGRTDTQYF. The CDR3 coding sequence is TGTGCCAGCAGCTTAGCCCCCTCTAGCGGGAGAACAGATACGCAGTATTTT.

This clonotype was seen only a few times. The genes are TRBV27 and TRBJ2-3; 8 nucleotides align to TRBD2. The trim removed 3 bases at V and 4 bases at J, leaving 6 bases unmatched. CDR3 size: 15 residues. Germline V gene lookup returns CDR1 MNHEY and CDR2 SMNVEV (reference sequence). CDR3: CASSFMAGGPDTQYF. DNA of the CDR3: TGTGCCAGCAGTTTTATGGCGGGAGGTCCAGATACGCAGTATTTT.